This TCR beta chain was captured by sequencing in a study of T-cell reconstitution after alpha-beta-depleted transplantation in children. Study observations and caveats: Certain patients had high TCRbeta diversity at day 60, and it came from recipient T cells and thymic progenitors that survived. The main origin of T-cell counts and diversity one year after transplant was newly produced T cells.

Preparation of the TCRbeta library used unique molecular identifiers. TCRdb itself ran the PCR reads through MiXCR, one entry per CDR3 protein. The table includes about 470,000 distinct CDR3 sequences, approximately 41% detected once. This clonotype was seen ten or more times. Antigen specificity is unknown. The V gene lost 5 bases and the J gene lost 0 bases, with 7 bases spanning the gap. Germline V CDR1 and CDR2: MNHEY, SMNVEV (reference sequence). The CDR3 has 13 residues. The sequenced sample was PBMCs, obtained before TCRalphabeta/CD19-depleted stem cell transplant. The chain is built from TRBV27 and TRBJ2-5; no clear D gene. The TCR was taken from a girl under 10 years old with aplastic anemia, due to receive a stem cell transplant. The chain's CDR3 is CASSPIHQETQYF. The CDR3 DNA is TGTGCCAGCAGTCCGATTCACCAAGAGACCCAGTACTTC.